The text below deals with one T cell receptor beta chain. The target antigen is unknown. The entry originates in a study of persistence of HIV-infected CD4 T cells. With V trimmed by 1 base and J by 7 bases, 4 bases remained unmatched. CDR1 is MNHNS, CDR2 SASEGT, per germline. The CDR3 loop spans 14 amino acids. This was the immunoSEQ version 4 assay in survey mode. The protocol was immunoSEQ multiplex PCR, while the TCRdb copy is restricted to in-frame clones and leaves out a portion. This table holds roughly 34,000 clones, more than 75% found once. Lysates of CMV-infected fibroblasts at 10 ug/mL stimulated these cells. Sorted nonresponding memory CD4+ T cells were CD40L-negative, CD69-negative, CD45RO-high. These HIV-1-infected adults initiated suppressive ART in chronic infection. Regarding the study as a whole: Compared with CD3/CD28-stimulated cells, CMV- and Gag-responding cells showed lower TCRbeta richness. Degenerate expanded CDR3beta sequences were enriched among CMV- and Gag-responding cells.

Sequencing was performed on CD4+ T cells sorted from PBMCs after approximately 20-hour stimulation, taken from a patient who received antiretroviral therapy. The rearrangement links TRBV6-1 to TRBJ1-5; 7 positions match TRBD1. This TCR was recovered from an adult woman with HIV who was CMV-seropositive. For the CDR3, the DNA is TGTGCCAGCAGTGAAGAAGGGGGCAGGCAGCCCCAGCATTTT. Its translation is CASSEEGGRQPQHF.